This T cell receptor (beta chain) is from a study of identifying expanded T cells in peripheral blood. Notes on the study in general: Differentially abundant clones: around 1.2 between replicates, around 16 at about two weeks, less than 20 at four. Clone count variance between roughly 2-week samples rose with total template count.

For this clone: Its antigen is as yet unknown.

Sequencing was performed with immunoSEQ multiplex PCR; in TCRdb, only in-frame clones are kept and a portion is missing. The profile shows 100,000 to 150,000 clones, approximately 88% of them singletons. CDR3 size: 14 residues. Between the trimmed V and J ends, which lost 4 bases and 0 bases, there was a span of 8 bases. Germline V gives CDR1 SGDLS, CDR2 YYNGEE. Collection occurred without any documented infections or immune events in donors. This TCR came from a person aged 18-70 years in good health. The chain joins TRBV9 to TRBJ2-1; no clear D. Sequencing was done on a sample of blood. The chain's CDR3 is CASSWVNSYNEQFF. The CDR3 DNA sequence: TGTGCCAGCAGCTGGGTTAACTCCTACAATGAGCAGTTCTTC.